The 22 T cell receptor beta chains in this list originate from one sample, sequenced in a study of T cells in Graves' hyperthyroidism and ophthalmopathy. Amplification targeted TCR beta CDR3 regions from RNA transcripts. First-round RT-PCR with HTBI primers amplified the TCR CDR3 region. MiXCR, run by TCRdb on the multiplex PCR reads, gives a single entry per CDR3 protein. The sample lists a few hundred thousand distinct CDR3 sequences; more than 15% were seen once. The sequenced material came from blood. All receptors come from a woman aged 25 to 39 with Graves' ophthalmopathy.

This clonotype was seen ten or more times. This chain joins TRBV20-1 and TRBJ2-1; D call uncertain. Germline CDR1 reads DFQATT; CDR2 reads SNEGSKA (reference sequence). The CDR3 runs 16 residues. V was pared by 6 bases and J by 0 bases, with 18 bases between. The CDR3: CSAQSRRGSSYNEQFF. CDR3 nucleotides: TGCAGTGCCCAGTCGAGGAGAGGTAGCTCCTACAATGAGCAGTTCTTC.

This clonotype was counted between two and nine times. The CDR3 DNA reads TGTGCCAGCAGCTTACCGGGACAGGGGGGCAATGAGCAGTTCTTC. Protein: CASSLPGQGGNEQFF. This chain uses TRBV7-3 with TRBJ2-1; 11 bases fit TRBD1. The V gene end was trimmed by 2 bases and the J gene end by 6 bases; junction bases not matched to a gene: 3. Germline-derived CDR1 and CDR2 are SGHTA and FQGTGA. This CDR3 is 15 amino acids long.

Here the CDR3 DNA reads TGTGCCAGCAGCTTATTGGGGCAAGGTAGCGGGAGTTCTCAGTTCTTC. Encoded protein: CASSLLGQGSGSSQFF. The rearrangement links TRBV7-3 to TRBJ2-1; TRBD2 aligns across 9 bases. CDR3 length: 16 residues. V lost 2 bases, J lost 13 bases, and 15 bases stayed unmatched. Germline V gene data show CDR1 as SGHTA and CDR2 as FQGTGA. The full variable domain, its missing parts supplied by reference TRBV7-3 and TRBJ2-1, is GAGVSQTPSNKVTEKGKYVELRCDPISGHTALYWYRQSLGQGPEFLIYFQGTGAADDSGLPNDRFFAVRPEGSVSTLKIQRTERGDSAVYLCASSLLGQGSGSSQFFGPGTRLTVL.

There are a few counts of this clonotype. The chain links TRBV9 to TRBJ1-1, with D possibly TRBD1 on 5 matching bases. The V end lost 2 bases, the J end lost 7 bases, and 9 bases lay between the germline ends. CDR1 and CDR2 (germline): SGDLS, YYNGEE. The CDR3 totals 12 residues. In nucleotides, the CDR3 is TGTGCCAGCAGCGTTCCTCAGGGTGAAGCTTTCTTT. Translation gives CASSVPQGEAFF. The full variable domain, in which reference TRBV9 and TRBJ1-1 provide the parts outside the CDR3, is DSGVTQTPKHLITATGQRVTLRCSPRSGDLSVYWYQQSLDQGLQFLIQYYNGEERAKGNILERFSAQQFPDLHSELNLSSLELGDSALYFCASSVPQGEAFFGQGTRLTVV.

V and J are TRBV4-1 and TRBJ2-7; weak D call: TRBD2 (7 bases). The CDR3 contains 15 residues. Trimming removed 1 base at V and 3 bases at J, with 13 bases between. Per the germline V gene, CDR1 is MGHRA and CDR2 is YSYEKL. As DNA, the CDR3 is TGCGCCAGCAGCCAAGGTCCAGGGGAGGGCTACGAGCAGTACTTC. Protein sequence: CASSQGPGEGYEQYF.

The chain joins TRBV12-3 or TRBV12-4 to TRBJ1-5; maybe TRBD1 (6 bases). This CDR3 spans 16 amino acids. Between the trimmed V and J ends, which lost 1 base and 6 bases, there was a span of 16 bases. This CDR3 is CASSLGGGAMAQPQHF. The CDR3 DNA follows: TGTGCCAGCAGTTTAGGGGGGGGGGCGATGGCTCAGCCCCAGCATTTT.

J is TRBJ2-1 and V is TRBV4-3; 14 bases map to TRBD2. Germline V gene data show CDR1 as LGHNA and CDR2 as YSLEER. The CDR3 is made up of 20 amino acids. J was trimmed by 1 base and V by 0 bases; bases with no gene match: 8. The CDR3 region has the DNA TGCGCCAGCAGCCAAGACCTCGGGACTAGCGGGAGTTCATCCTACAATGAGCAGTTCTTC. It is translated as CASSQDLGTSGSSSYNEQFF.

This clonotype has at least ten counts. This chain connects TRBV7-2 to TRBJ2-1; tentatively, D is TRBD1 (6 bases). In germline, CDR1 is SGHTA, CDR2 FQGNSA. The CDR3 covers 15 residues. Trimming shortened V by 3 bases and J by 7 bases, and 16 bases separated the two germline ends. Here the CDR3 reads CASSLDPARGNEQFF. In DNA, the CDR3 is TGTGCCAGCAGCTTGGACCCGGCTAGGGGGAATGAGCAGTTCTTC.

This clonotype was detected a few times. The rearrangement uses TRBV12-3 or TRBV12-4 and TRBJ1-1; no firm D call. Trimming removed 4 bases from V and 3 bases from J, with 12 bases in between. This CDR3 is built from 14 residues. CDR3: CASSYSDTYTEAFF. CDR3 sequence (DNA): TGTGCCAGCAGTTACTCCGACACATACACTGAAGCTTTCTTT.

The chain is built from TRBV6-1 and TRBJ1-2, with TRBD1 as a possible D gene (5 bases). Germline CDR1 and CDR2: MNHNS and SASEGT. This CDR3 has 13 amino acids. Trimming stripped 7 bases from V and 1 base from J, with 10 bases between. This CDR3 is CASTKTVNYGYTF. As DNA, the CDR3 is TGTGCCAGCACCAAGACAGTTAACTATGGCTACACCTTC.

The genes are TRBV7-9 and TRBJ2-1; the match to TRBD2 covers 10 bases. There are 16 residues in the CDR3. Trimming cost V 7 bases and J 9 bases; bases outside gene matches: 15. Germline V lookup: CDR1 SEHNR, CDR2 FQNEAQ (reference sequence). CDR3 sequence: CASIQGGLAGELEQFF. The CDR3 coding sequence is TGTGCCAGCATCCAGGGCGGGCTAGCGGGAGAGCTTGAGCAGTTCTTC.

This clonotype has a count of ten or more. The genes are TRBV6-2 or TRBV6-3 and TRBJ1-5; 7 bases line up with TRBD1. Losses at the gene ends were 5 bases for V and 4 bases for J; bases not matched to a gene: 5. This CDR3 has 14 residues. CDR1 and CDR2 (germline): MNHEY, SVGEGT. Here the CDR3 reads CASSLTTGNQPQHF. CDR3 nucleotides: TGTGCCAGCAGTCTAACGACAGGGAATCAGCCCCAGCATTTT.

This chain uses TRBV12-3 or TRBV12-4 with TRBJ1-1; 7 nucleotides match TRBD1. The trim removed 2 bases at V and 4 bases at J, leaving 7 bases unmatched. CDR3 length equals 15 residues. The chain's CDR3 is CASSLPTGYSTEAFF. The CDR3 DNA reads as TGTGCCAGCAGTTTACCGACAGGGTATTCCACTGAAGCTTTCTTT.

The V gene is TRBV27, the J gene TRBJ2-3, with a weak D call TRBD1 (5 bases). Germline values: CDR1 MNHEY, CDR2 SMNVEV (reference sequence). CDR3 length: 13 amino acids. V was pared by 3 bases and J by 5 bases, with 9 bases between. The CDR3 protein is CASSFQGVDTQYF. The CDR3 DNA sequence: TGTGCCAGCAGTTTCCAGGGTGTAGATACGCAGTATTTT.

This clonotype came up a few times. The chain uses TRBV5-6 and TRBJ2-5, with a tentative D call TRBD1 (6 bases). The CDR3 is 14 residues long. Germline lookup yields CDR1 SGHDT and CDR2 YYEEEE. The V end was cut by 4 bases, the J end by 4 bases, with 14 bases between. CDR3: CASSRAPTGETQYF. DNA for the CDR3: TGTGCCAGCAGCCGGGCCCCGACAGGAGAGACCCAGTACTTC.

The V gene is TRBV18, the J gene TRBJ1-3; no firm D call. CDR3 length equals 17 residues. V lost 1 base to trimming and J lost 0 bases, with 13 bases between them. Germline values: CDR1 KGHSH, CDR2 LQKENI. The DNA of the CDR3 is TGTGCCAGCTCACCACTTAGGACGGAGGTCTCTGGAAACACCATATATTTT. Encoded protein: CASSPLRTEVSGNTIYF.

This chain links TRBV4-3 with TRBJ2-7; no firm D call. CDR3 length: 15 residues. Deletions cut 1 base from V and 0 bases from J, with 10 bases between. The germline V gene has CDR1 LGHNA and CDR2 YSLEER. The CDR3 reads CASSQAATYSYEQYF. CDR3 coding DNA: TGCGCCAGCAGCCAAGCGGCTACCTACTCCTACGAGCAGTACTTC.

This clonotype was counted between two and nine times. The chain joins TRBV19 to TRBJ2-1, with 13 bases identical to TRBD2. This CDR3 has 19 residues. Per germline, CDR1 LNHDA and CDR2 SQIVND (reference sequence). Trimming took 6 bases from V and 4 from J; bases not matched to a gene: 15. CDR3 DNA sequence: TGTGCCAGTAGAGCGACAGGTACAGGACTAGCGGGAGTTTACAATGAGCAGTTCTTC. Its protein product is CASRATGTGLAGVYNEQFF.

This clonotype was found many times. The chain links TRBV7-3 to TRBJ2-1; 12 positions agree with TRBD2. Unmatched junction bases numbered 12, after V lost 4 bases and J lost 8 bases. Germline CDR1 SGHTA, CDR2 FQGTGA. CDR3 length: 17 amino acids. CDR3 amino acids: CASSSLAGGPIEDEQFF. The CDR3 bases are TGTGCCAGCAGCTCCCTAGCGGGAGGGCCGATTGAAGATGAGCAGTTCTTC.

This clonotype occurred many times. DNA of the CDR3: TGCAGCGTTGTGGGGGGTAGCGGTTACTACGAGCAGTACTTC. This codes for CSVVGGSGYYEQYF. This chain joins TRBV29-1 and TRBJ2-7, with a weak D call TRBD2 (6 bases). Germline CDR1 SQVTM, CDR2 ANQGSEA. V was trimmed by 4 bases and J by 3 bases, leaving 16 bases between them. CDR3 size: 14 residues.

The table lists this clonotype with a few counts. CDR3 region: CASSLGTSGISRTDTQYF. In nucleotides, the CDR3 is TGTGCCAGCAGCCTCGGGACTAGCGGGATTTCGCGCACAGATACGCAGTATTTT. This chain uses TRBV9 with TRBJ2-3, with 13 bases matching TRBD2. Germline V gene data show CDR1 as SGDLS and CDR2 as YYNGEE. The length of the CDR3 is 18 residues. The J segment lost 1 base and the V segment lost 4 bases, leaving 9 bases of the junction unmatched.

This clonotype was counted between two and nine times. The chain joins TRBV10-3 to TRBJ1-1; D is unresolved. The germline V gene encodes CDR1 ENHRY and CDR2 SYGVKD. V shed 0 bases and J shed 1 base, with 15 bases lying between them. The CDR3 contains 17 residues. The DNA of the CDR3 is TGTGCCATCAGTGAGTCGACGGCAAAATCTACGAACACTGAAGCTTTCTTT. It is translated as CAISESTAKSTNTEAFF.